Following are 26 T cell receptor beta chains from one sample sequenced in a study of cytomegalovirus exposure and HLA in healthy donors. PCR primers comprised 60 Vbeta and 13 Jbeta primers. Assay: immunoSEQ multiplex PCR; the TCRdb copy retains only in-frame clones and omits some. The sample consists of some 90,000 clones, 60% to 80% of them appearing once. Specimen: PBMCs. These receptor sequences come from a woman between 50 and 59 years old in good health and CMV-seropositive.

This rearrangement joins TRBV19 to TRBJ1-2, with TRBD1 identical over 7 bases. The CDR3 has 15 amino acids. V gave up 4 bases and J gave up 8 bases; unmatched junction bases: 13. Germline assignment: CDR1 LNHDA and CDR2 SQIVND (reference sequence). The CDR3 loop reads CASSSSTGWKGGYTF. The CDR3 nucleotides are TGTGCCAGTAGTAGTTCGACAGGGTGGAAAGGGGGCTACACCTTC.

This rearrangement joins TRBV9 to TRBJ2-7, with 7 bases that match TRBD2. This CDR3 region has 16 residues. Trimming took 0 bases from V and 1 from J; bases not matched to a gene: 7. In germline, CDR1 is SGDLS, CDR2 YYNGEE. CDR3 bases: TGTGCCAGCAGCGTAGGCGGCGGGGGTAGTTCCTACGAGCAGTACTTC. This sequence encodes CASSVGGGGSSYEQYF.

The chain has TRBV7-2 and TRBJ2-5, with 11 bases that match TRBD1. The J segment lost 5 bases and the V segment lost 5 bases, leaving 10 bases of the junction unmatched. The length of the CDR3 is 16 residues. Germline lookup yields CDR1 SGHTA and CDR2 FQGNSA. CDR3 amino acids: CASSINGQGAQETQYF. The CDR3 bases are TGTGCCAGCAGCATTAATGGACAGGGGGCACAGGAGACCCAGTACTTC.

This chain connects TRBV10-3 to TRBJ2-7; 7 positions agree with TRBD1. The CDR3 covers 14 residues. V was clipped by 5 bases and J by 2 bases; unmatched bases: 6. The germline CDR1 and CDR2 sequences are ENHRY and SYGVKD. The CDR3 DNA follows: TGTGCCATCAGTAGAACCACAGGGGCCTACGAGCAGTACTTC. Translation gives CAISRTTGAYEQYF.

The V gene is TRBV7-8, the J gene TRBJ2-3; the match to TRBD2 covers 9 bases. V lost 4 bases to trimming and J lost 5 bases; unmatched junction nucleotides: 10. There are 16 residues in the CDR3. Germline lookup yields CDR1 SGHVS and CDR2 FQNEAQ. The CDR3 is CASSYLLAGVRDTQYF. In DNA, the CDR3 is TGTGCCAGCAGCTATTTGTTAGCGGGAGTAAGAGATACGCAGTATTTT.

The V and J genes are TRBV2 and TRBJ2-1; 10 bases fit TRBD1. The CDR3 is made up of 16 amino acids. CDR1 is SNHLY and CDR2 is FYNNEI in the germline V gene. With V trimmed by 2 bases and J by 8 bases, 9 bases remained unmatched. The DNA of the CDR3 is TGTGCCAGCAGTGAATTGGGGGACAGGGGTACGGATGAGCAGTTCTTC. Translating gives CASSELGDRGTDEQFF.

This chain connects TRBV7-2 to TRBJ2-5; D is perhaps TRBD1 (5 bases). There are 14 residues in the CDR3. CDR1 is SGHTA, CDR2 FQGNSA, per germline. V was clipped by 1 base and J by 2 bases, with 8 bases between them. CDR3 sequence (DNA): TGTGCCAGCAGCTTAGGGGGCTTTCAAGAGACCCAGTACTTC. It yields the protein CASSLGGFQETQYF. Full variable domain (rest looked up from reference TRBV7-2 and TRBJ2-5): GAGVSQSPSNKVTEKGKDVELRCDPISGHTALYWYRQSLGQGLEFLIYFQGNSAPDKSGLPSDRFSAERTGGSVSTLTIQRTQQEDSAVYLCASSLGGFQETQYFGPGTRLLVL.

This clone was recorded once. The genes are TRBV18 and TRBJ2-2, with 9 bases identical to TRBD1. The CDR3 totals 15 residues. The ends lost 4 bases at V and 3 bases at J; junction bases unmatched: 3. In germline, CDR1 is KGHSH, CDR2 LQKENI. In DNA form, the CDR3 reads TGTGCCAGCTCACGGGACAGGGTGGACACCGGGGAGCTGTTTTTT. Translating gives CASSRDRVDTGELFF.

The genes are TRBV5-1 and TRBJ2-2; 9 bases are a match to TRBD1. V gave up 4 bases and J gave up 6 bases; unmatched junction bases: 10. Germline V gene lookup returns CDR1 SGHRS and CDR2 YFSETQ. This CDR3 comprises 16 residues. The CDR3 here is CASSRTGEGLAGELFF. In nucleotides, the CDR3 is TGCGCCAGCAGCAGGACAGGGGAAGGGTTGGCCGGGGAGCTGTTTTTT.

Of note for this clone: A read error may produce the germline difference seen at one junction end. Written as DNA, the CDR3 is TGTGCCAGTAGTAACAGGGCAAACGTCCTGACTTTC. Translated, it gives CASSNRANVLTF. This chain joins TRBV19 and TRBJ2-6, with TRBD1 as a possible D gene (6 bases). Looked up from germline, CDR1 is LNHDA and CDR2 is SQIVND (reference sequence). There are 12 residues in the CDR3.

The J gene is TRBJ1-5, the V gene TRBV18; 7 nucleotides match TRBD1. The junction had 7 bases not matched to a gene; V was cut back by 1 base and J by 4 bases. Germline CDR1 and CDR2: KGHSH and LQKENI. The CDR3 spans 16 residues. CDR3 amino acids: CASSPQTGTENQPQHF. Here the CDR3 DNA reads TGTGCCAGCTCACCACAGACCGGGACAGAGAATCAGCCCCAGCATTTT.

The chain has TRBV27 and TRBJ2-5; TRBD1 agrees at 7 bases. The assigned J gene may be wrong: the sequence end matches TRBJ2-7 better. CDR1 and CDR2 (germline): MNHEY, SMNVEV (reference sequence). This CDR3 contains 14 residues. CDR3 sequence: CASSPRQGGYEQYF. In nucleotides, the CDR3 is TGTGCCAGCAGTCCCCGACAGGGTGGCTACGAGCAGTACTTC.

The rearrangement joins TRBV18 to TRBJ1-1, with D possibly being TRBD1 (5 bases). The length of the CDR3 is 13 residues. Trimming removed 4 bases at V and 11 bases at J, with 17 bases between. CDR1 is KGHSH and CDR2 is LQKENI in the germline V gene. Here the CDR3 reads CASSRGSRDSAFF. The CDR3 DNA reads as TGTGCCAGCTCACGTGGTTCACGGGACTCTGCTTTCTTT.

This sequence joins TRBV6-6 and TRBJ2-1; 13 bases agree with TRBD2. V shed 5 bases, J shed 6 bases, and the junction held 7 bases outside the gene matches. CDR1 MNHNY and CDR2 SVGAGI come from the germline V gene (reference sequence). The CDR3 sequence is 16 residues long. The CDR3 loop is CASSTLLAGGLNEQFF. In DNA, the CDR3 is TGTGCCAGCAGTACCCTACTAGCGGGGGGGCTCAATGAGCAGTTCTTC.

This clone came up once. The chain combines TRBV28 with TRBJ1-1; maybe TRBD1 (5 bases). CDR1 and CDR2 (germline): MDHEN, SYDVKM. The ends were cut back, 7 bases at V and 4 bases at J, with 28 bases in the middle. The CDR3 sequence is 18 residues long. The CDR3 region has the DNA TGTGCCAGCATATATAATTTTGGGAGGCAGGGATGGGGCACTGAAGCTTTCTTT. Its translation: CASIYNFGRQGWGTEAFF.

The V and J genes are TRBV27 and TRBJ1-2; 8 bases map to TRBD1. The CDR3 extends over 15 amino acids. Per the germline V gene, CDR1 is MNHEY and CDR2 is SMNVEV (reference sequence). After removal of 0 bases from V and 4 bases from J, the junction contained 4 bases not matched to a gene. CDR3 residues: CASSLSWTGIYGYTF. The CDR3 bases are TGTGCCAGCAGTTTATCTTGGACAGGGATCTATGGCTACACCTTC.

The genes are TRBV2 and TRBJ2-2; 9 bases map to TRBD2. CDR1 and CDR2 from the germline V gene are SNHLY and FYNNEI. The CDR3 contains 17 residues. Trimming at V came to 6 bases and at J to 5 bases, leaving 13 bases not matched to a gene. In DNA, the CDR3 is TGTGCCAGCAGCGAAAGGGCTAGCGGGACCTGGACCGGGGAGCTGTTTTTT. Translation: CASSERASGTWTGELFF.

The rearrangement uses TRBV11-2 and TRBJ2-3; D gene ambiguous. Per germline, CDR1 SGHAT and CDR2 FQNNGV. Trimming pared 1 base from V and 5 bases from J, leaving 7 bases between. The CDR3 extends over 13 amino acids. The CDR3 here is CASSLGPGDTQYF. The CDR3 DNA follows: TGTGCCAGCAGCTTAGGCCCCGGAGATACGCAGTATTTT. Filled out from reference TRBV11-2 and TRBJ2-3, the complete variable domain reads EAGVAQSPRYKIIEKRQSVAFWCNPISGHATLYWYQQILGQGPKLLIQFQNNGVVDDSQLPKDRFSAERLKGVDSTLKIQPAKLEDSAVYLCASSLGPGDTQYFGPGTRLTVL.

This chain joins TRBV7-9 and TRBJ2-3; 11 positions match TRBD2. The CDR3 consists of 16 residues. The germline CDR1 and CDR2 sequences are SEHNR and FQNEAQ (reference sequence). The junction had 12 bases not matched to a gene; V was cut back by 5 bases and J by 8 bases. This chain's CDR3 is CASSTSRLAGRSTQYF. The CDR3 nucleotides read TGTGCCAGCAGCACCTCTAGACTAGCGGGGAGAAGTACGCAGTATTTT.

This chain uses TRBV23-1 with TRBJ2-1; perhaps TRBD1 as D (7 bases). TRBV23-1 is reported as an ORF; its role is uncertain. V was shortened by 7 bases and J by 2 bases, with 24 bases between the two germline ends. The CDR3 has 18 amino acids. The CDR3 sequence is CASTTGQSYGSTYNEQFF. The CDR3 DNA is TGCGCCAGCACTACGGGACAGTCATACGGGAGCACCTACAATGAGCAGTTCTTC.

The rearrangement uses TRBV7-9 and TRBJ1-6, with 10 nucleotides matching TRBD1. With V trimmed by 5 bases and J by 8 bases, 12 bases remained unmatched. The germline gives CDR1 SEHNR, CDR2 FQNEAQ (reference sequence). The CDR3 spans 17 residues. Here the CDR3 DNA reads TGTGCCAGCAGCCAACCAATCCCCGGGACAGGGGATTCACCCCTCCACTTT. It is translated as CASSQPIPGTGDSPLHF.

This clone occurred a few times. V gene TRBV6-5 combines with J gene TRBJ2-7; 9 nucleotides match TRBD1. The CDR3 covers 14 residues. Germline CDR1 MNHEY, CDR2 SVGAGI. V gave up 5 bases and J gave up 6 bases; unmatched junction bases: 8. This CDR3 reads CASSAFGTGSEQYF. The CDR3, as DNA: TGTGCCAGCAGTGCTTTCGGGACAGGGAGCGAGCAGTACTTC.

V usage is TRBV30 and J usage is TRBJ1-4, with a possible D match to TRBD1 (5 bases). CDR1 and CDR2 from the germline V gene are GTSNPN and SVGIG (reference sequence). The length of the CDR3 is 16 residues. V was cut by 2 bases and J by 2 bases, with 15 bases left in between. CDR3 nucleotide sequence: TGTGCCTGGAGTATTAGCGGGGGGAGGACTAATGAAAAACTGTTTTTT. Its translation: CAWSISGGRTNEKLFF.

Remarks on this clone: Other nucleotide sequences in the sample specify the same CDR3. The CDR3 sequence is CASSSGVTPYGYTF. The CDR3 DNA reads TGTGCCAGCAGTTCGGGAGTAACTCCCTATGGCTACACCTTC. This chain joins TRBV6-5 and TRBJ1-2; D is unclear. The CDR3 contains 14 residues. Trimming shortened V by 4 bases and J by 4 bases, and 13 bases separated the two germline ends. Germline loops: CDR1 MNHEY, CDR2 SVGAGI.

The gene calls are TRBV2 and TRBJ1-5; D is uncertain. The CDR3 length is 15 residues. V lost 4 bases and J lost 0, with 10 bases in between. Germline V lookup: CDR1 SNHLY, CDR2 FYNNEI. CDR3 residues: CASSGTDYSNQPQHF. In nucleotides, the CDR3 is TGTGCCAGCAGTGGGACTGACTATAGCAATCAGCCCCAGCATTTT.

As regards this clone: A junction boundary mismatches the germline segment, possibly from a read error. The chain links TRBV7-9 to TRBJ1-1; D is unresolved. CDR1 is SEHNR, CDR2 FQNEAQ, per germline (reference sequence). The CDR3 length is 15 residues. Here the CDR3 DNA reads TGTTCCAGCAGCTTAGGAGGGCCGGTGCCCGCTGAAGCTTTCTTT. This translates into CSSSLGGPVPAEAFF.